A selection of T cell receptor beta chains follows, all from one sample in a study of shared clonotypes between healthy human individuals. Assay: immunoSEQ multiplex PCR; the TCRdb copy retains only in-frame clones and omits some. The sample lists more than 450,000 clones, about four fifths seen once, with 13% in the top ten. Sequencing was carried out using PBMCs. The receptors were sampled from a woman aged 35 to 49 in good health. Some clones in this sample may be carry-over from other donors' samples. The CDR3 runs from the conserved cysteine through the conserved F or W. The D gene is left open where the match is weak. Clone size is shown for a subset of rows, as once, few, many or a class of expanded clone.

v_gene: TRBV27
len: 14
d_gene: -
j_gene: TRBJ1-2
abundance: -
CDR3aa: CASSPNGGLYGYTF
CDR3nt: TGTGCCAGCAGTCCTAACGGGGGGCTCTATGGCTACACCTTC

v_gene: TRBV15
len: 15
d_gene: TRBD1
j_gene: TRBJ1-1
abundance: -
CDR3aa: CATSTGPGQGTEAFF
CDR3nt: TGTGCCACCAGCACCGGTCCTGGACAGGGCACTGAAGCTTTCTTT

v_gene: TRBV11-3
len: 16
d_gene: TRBD1
j_gene: TRBJ2-4
abundance: -
CDR3aa: CASSSPGTGVKNIQYF
CDR3nt: TGTGCCAGCAGCTCCCCCGGGACAGGGGTCAAAAACATTCAGTACTTC

v_gene: TRBV10-3
len: 13
d_gene: -
j_gene: TRBJ1-1
abundance: -
CDR3aa: CAISESPGTEAFF
CDR3nt: TGTGCCATCAGTGAGTCCCCGGGCACTGAAGCTTTCTTT

v_gene: TRBV7-3
len: 15
d_gene: -
j_gene: TRBJ1-2
abundance: -
CDR3aa: CASSSPNQGFYGYTF
CDR3nt: TGTGCCAGCAGCTCCCCAAACCAGGGGTTCTATGGCTACACCTTC

v_gene: TRBV2
len: 13
d_gene: -
j_gene: TRBJ1-4
abundance: -
CDR3aa: CASMRGGSEKLFF
CDR3nt: TGTGCCAGCATGAGGGGTGGAAGTGAAAAACTGTTTTTT

v_gene: TRBV5-4
len: 17
d_gene: TRBD1
j_gene: TRBJ1-3
abundance: -
CDR3aa: CASSRIGGQGAGNTIYF
CDR3nt: TGTGCCAGCAGCCGAATTGGGGGACAGGGGGCTGGAAACACCATATATTTT

v_gene: TRBV29-1
len: 13
d_gene: TRBD1
j_gene: TRBJ2-1
abundance: few
CDR3aa: CSQDDRDQYEQFF
CDR3nt: TGCAGCCAGGATGACAGGGACCAATATGAGCAGTTCTTC

v_gene: TRBV4-3
len: 15
d_gene: TRBD2
j_gene: TRBJ2-1
abundance: -
CDR3aa: CASRLIAGGLFEQFF
CDR3nt: TGCGCCAGCCGACTGATAGCGGGTGGTCTTTTTGAGCAGTTCTTC

v_gene: TRBV28
len: 14
d_gene: -
j_gene: TRBJ1-4
abundance: -
CDR3aa: CASSLGGSDEKLFF
CDR3nt: TGTGCCAGCAGTTTAGGAGGGTCGGATGAAAAACTGTTTTTT

v_gene: TRBV30
len: 10
d_gene: -
j_gene: TRBJ1-6
abundance: -
CDR3aa: CAWWAPPLHF
CDR3nt: TGTGCCTGGTGGGCACCACCCCTCCACTTT

v_gene: TRBV2
len: 13
d_gene: -
j_gene: TRBJ1-1
abundance: -
CDR3aa: CASSDVELTEAFF
CDR3nt: TGTGCCAGCAGTGACGTGGAGCTTACTGAAGCTTTCTTT

v_gene: TRBV9
len: 15
d_gene: TRBD1
j_gene: TRBJ1-2
abundance: -
CDR3aa: CASSVETGGSYGYTF
CDR3nt: TGTGCCAGCAGCGTAGAGACAGGGGGCAGCTATGGCTACACCTTC

v_gene: TRBV6-6
len: 15
d_gene: -
j_gene: TRBJ2-4
abundance: -
CDR3aa: CASSNDRVEGNIQYF
CDR3nt: TGTGCCAGCAGCAACGACAGGGTGGAGGGAAACATTCAGTACTTC

v_gene: TRBV14
len: 16
d_gene: -
j_gene: TRBJ2-5
abundance: -
CDR3aa: CASSQGMGRRPETQYF
CDR3nt: TGTGCCAGCAGCCAAGGGATGGGGAGGAGGCCAGAGACCCAGTACTTC

v_gene: TRBV19
len: 16
d_gene: TRBD1
j_gene: TRBJ1-2
abundance: few
CDR3aa: CASSTGGALATDGYTF
CDR3nt: TGTGCCAGTAGTACAGGGGGCGCGCTGGCGACCGATGGCTACACCTTC

v_gene: TRBV9
len: 15
d_gene: -
j_gene: TRBJ2-1
abundance: -
CDR3aa: CASSVGGYSYNEQFF
CDR3nt: TGTGCCAGCAGCGTAGGCGGTTACTCCTACAATGAGCAGTTCTTC

v_gene: TRBV4-3
len: 16
d_gene: TRBD1
j_gene: TRBJ2-5
abundance: -
CDR3aa: CASSQGIGDRGETQYF
CDR3nt: TGCGCCAGCAGCCAAGGGATCGGTGACAGGGGCGAGACCCAGTACTTC

v_gene: TRBV19
len: 16
d_gene: TRBD1
j_gene: TRBJ1-5
abundance: -
CDR3aa: CASKDDRDYSNQPQHF
CDR3nt: TGTGCCAGTAAGGACGACAGGGATTATAGCAATCAGCCCCAGCATTTT

v_gene: TRBV11-2
len: 17
d_gene: TRBD2
j_gene: TRBJ2-1
abundance: -
CDR3aa: CASSFSSGAGGGNEQFF
CDR3nt: TGTGCCAGCAGCTTTTCCTCGGGGGCGGGAGGGGGTAATGAGCAGTTCTTC